Listed below are T cell receptor beta chains from one sample, sequenced in a study of response to subunit inactivated influenza vaccine. TCRdb reanalysed the RT-PCR reads using MiXCR and keeps one entry per CDR3 protein. This sample yields some 600,000 distinct CDR3 sequences, of which 14% are seen a single time; roughly 7.6% belongs to the top ten. The sequenced sample was PBMCs from blood, obtained around 15 days before vaccination. All receptors come from a man aged 50-59 years who received an inactivated influenza vaccine. CDR3s include the opening cysteine and the closing phenylalanine or tryptophan. A D gene is named only where the DNA matches it firmly. Expanded clones are given a class, and other clones once, few, many or no size at all.

v_call	clone_size	d_call	cdr3_length	j_call	cdr3_nt	cdr3_aa
TRBV5-1	few	.	13	TRBJ1-1	TGCGCCAGCAGCTCCTCGGGGAGGACTGAAGCTTTCTTT	CASSSSGRTEAFF
TRBV20-1	.	TRBD1	16	TRBJ2-1	TGCAGTGCTCCCGGGACAGGGGATCTCTCCTACAATGAGCAGTTCTTC	CSAPGTGDLSYNEQFF
TRBV7-4	few	.	20	TRBJ1-3	TGTGCCAGCAGGAAGAAAAACGGGTTGGTAGCAGTTAGCTCTGGAAACACCATATATTTT	CASRKKNGLVAVSSGNTIYF
TRBV29-1	.	TRBD1	14	TRBJ2-5	TGCAGCGTGGGGGACAGGGGGCAACGAGAGACCCAGTACTTC	CSVGDRGQRETQYF
TRBV2	few	TRBD2	14	TRBJ2-1	TGTGCCAGCAGCGGACTAGCGGGAGCTATTGAGCAGTTCTTC	CASSGLAGAIEQFF
TRBV20-1	.	.	13	TRBJ2-7	TGCAGTGCTAGCGGGTCCGCGTGGTACGAGCAGTACTTC	CSASGSAWYEQYF
TRBV18	.	.	13	TRBJ2-3	TGTGCCAGCTCAACTACGACTTCAGATACGCAGTATTTT	CASSTTTSDTQYF
TRBV2	few	.	11	TRBJ2-7	TGTGCCAGCAAGAGCTCCTACGAGCAGTACTTC	CASKSSYEQYF
TRBV6-1	.	TRBD1	13	TRBJ2-7	TGTGCCAGCAGTGAGCACAGGGGCTACGAGCAGTACTTC	CASSEHRGYEQYF
TRBV19	few	.	14	TRBJ2-7	TGTGCCAGTAGTTCTACGGGACGGCCCTACGAGCAGTACTTC	CASSSTGRPYEQYF
TRBV6-1	few	TRBD2	17	TRBJ2-1	TGTGCCAGCACTCCCTATTGGGTAGCGGGGGTATACAATGAGCAGTTCTTC	CASTPYWVAGVYNEQFF
TRBV20-1	few	.	13	TRBJ2-4	TGCAGTGCACTAGCCTCGAACAAAAACATTCAGTACTTC	CSALASNKNIQYF
TRBV29-1	few	.	13	TRBJ1-1	TGCAGCGCAACGATGGCAGGTAACACTGAAGCTTTCTTT	CSATMAGNTEAFF
TRBV7-9	.	.	17	TRBJ2-5	TGTGCCAGCAGCTTATTAGGGGTGGACCGGCGGGGAGAGACCCAGTACTTC	CASSLLGVDRRGETQYF
TRBV29-1	few	TRBD1	14	TRBJ2-2	TGCAGCATTAGACAGGGGGAGTACACCGGGGAGCTGTTTTTT	CSIRQGEYTGELFF
TRBV12-5	once	.	11	TRBJ2-1	TGTGCTAGTGGTTTGTTAGGAAATCAGTTCTTC	CASGLLGNQFF
TRBV7-8	.	.	15	TRBJ1-1	TGTGCCAGCAGCTTAGGGGTGGGAACGAACACTGAAGCTTTCTTT	CASSLGVGTNTEAFF
TRBV28	.	.	13	TRBJ2-7	TGTGCCAATACTGGGGGCGGTACCTACGAGCAGTACTTC	CANTGGGTYEQYF
TRBV5-6	.	.	15	TRBJ1-2	TGTGCCAGCAGGACCCGGTACACCAATAACTATGGCTACACCTTC	CASRTRYTNNYGYTF
TRBV19	few	.	13	TRBJ2-1	TGTGCCAGTAGTATCATCGCCCGGAATGAGCAGTTCTTC	CASSIIARNEQFF
TRBV4-3	few	TRBD2	16	TRBJ2-7	TGCGCCAGCAGAGAAACCGTTGGAGCGGGGACCTACGAGCAGTACTTC	CASRETVGAGTYEQYF
TRBV4-3	few	.	15	TRBJ2-4	TGCGCCAGCAGCCAACTCGGGGTAGCCAAAAACATTCAGTACTTC	CASSQLGVAKNIQYF
TRBV18	.	TRBD1	15	TRBJ2-7	TGTGCCAGCTCACCTTCATGGACAGGGGCCTACGAGCAGTACTTC	CASSPSWTGAYEQYF
TRBV9	few	TRBD2	16	TRBJ2-3	TGTGCCAGCAGCGTAGCCGGCGGGAGGGGCACAGATACGCAGTATTTT	CASSVAGGRGTDTQYF
TRBV11-2	.	TRBD2	16	TRBJ2-7	TGTGCCAGCAGCACCGGAGGGCTAGCGGGAGGAGGTGAGCAGTACTTC	CASSTGGLAGGGEQYF
TRBV7-9	.	TRBD1	15	TRBJ1-1	TGTGCCAGCAGCTCACAGGGGCGAATGAACACTGAAGCTTTCTTT	CASSSQGRMNTEAFF
TRBV7-9	few	TRBD1	16	TRBJ1-1	TGTGCCAGCAGTTGGCCGGGACAGACATTTAACACTGAAGCTTTCTTT	CASSWPGQTFNTEAFF
TRBV30	.	TRBD1	16	TRBJ2-1	TGTGCCTGGAGTAATTTTGGACAGGGATTTTACAATGAGCAGTTCTTC	CAWSNFGQGFYNEQFF
TRBV7-6	.	.	15	TRBJ2-1	TGTGCCAGCAGCTTAGAATCCGGGACTCCGTCCGGGCAGTTCTTC	CASSLESGTPSGQFF
TRBV28	many	.	11	TRBJ2-7	TGTGCCAGCAGTTTATATCACGAGCAGTACTTC	CASSLYHEQYF
TRBV27	.	TRBD1	15	TRBJ1-6	TGTGCCAGCCGAAGTGGACAGGTGGATAATTCACCCCTCCACTTT	CASRSGQVDNSPLHF
TRBV6-5	few	.	15	TRBJ2-2	TGTGCCAGCAGTTACTCGAACAGCCGCACCGGGGAGCTGTTTTTT	CASSYSNSRTGELFF
TRBV5-6	few	TRBD1	14	TRBJ1-4	TGTGCCAGCAGAAAGACAGGGGAGGATGAAAAACTGTTTTTT	CASRKTGEDEKLFF
TRBV7-6	.	TRBD1	16	TRBJ2-7	TGTGCCAGCAGCTTTCAAGCCGGACAGGGCACCTACGAGCAGTACTTC	CASSFQAGQGTYEQYF
TRBV20-1	.	TRBD1	17	TRBJ2-7	TGCAGTGCTAGAGATCCTCAGGGGGAAGCGGTCGCCTACGAGCAGTACTTC	CSARDPQGEAVAYEQYF
TRBV10-3	.	.	12	TRBJ1-2	TGTGCCAGCTACAGGGTGAACTATGGCTACACCTTC	CASYRVNYGYTF